The rows below give T cell receptor beta chains drawn from one sample of a study of cytomegalovirus exposure and HLA in healthy donors. Assay: immunoSEQ multiplex PCR; the TCRdb copy retains only in-frame clones and omits some. The sample shows 200,000 or so clones, over 75% of them seen only once. Material for sequencing was PBMCs. All receptors come from a boy aged 2 to 10 in good health and CMV-seronegative. Each CDR3 is given with its conserved first and last residue. Fields, in order: D gene, J gene, clone size, V gene, CDR3 DNA, CDR3 protein. D genes are given only for firm matches. Rows may omit the clone size; those that give it use once, few, many or a size class.

d_gene: TRBD1; j_gene: TRBJ1-1; abundance: few; v_gene: TRBV7-2; CDR3nt: TGTGCCAGCAGCTCGACCCAGGGGGCGGCTTTCTTT; CDR3aa: CASSSTQGAAFF
d_gene: TRBD2; j_gene: TRBJ2-1; abundance: NA; v_gene: TRBV5-6; CDR3nt: TGTGCCAGCAGCTCCAGCGGGGGCGGCGAGAATGAGCAGTTCTTC; CDR3aa: CASSSSGGGENEQFF
d_gene: NA; j_gene: TRBJ2-7; abundance: NA; v_gene: TRBV28; CDR3nt: TGTGCCAGCAGTTTATGGGGAGTGCAGTACTTC; CDR3aa: CASSLWGVQYF
d_gene: TRBD2; j_gene: TRBJ2-3; abundance: NA; v_gene: TRBV7-9; CDR3nt: TGTGCCAGCAGCCCGCATCGGACTAGCGGGGGGACAGATACGCAGTATTTT; CDR3aa: CASSPHRTSGGTDTQYF
d_gene: NA; j_gene: TRBJ1-2; abundance: NA; v_gene: TRBV5-1; CDR3nt: TGCGCCAGCAGCCGTGGACCGAGGGACTATGGCTACACCTTC; CDR3aa: CASSRGPRDYGYTF
d_gene: NA; j_gene: TRBJ1-6; abundance: NA; v_gene: TRBV7-2; CDR3nt: TGTGCCAGCAGCCTCCGGACAGTCTATAATTCACCCCTCCACTTT; CDR3aa: CASSLRTVYNSPLHF
d_gene: NA; j_gene: TRBJ2-6; abundance: NA; v_gene: TRBV18; CDR3nt: TGTGCCAGCTCGCTTCAGGGTTCTGGGGCCAACGTCCTGACTTTC; CDR3aa: CASSLQGSGANVLTF
d_gene: TRBD2; j_gene: TRBJ2-7; abundance: few; v_gene: TRBV2; CDR3nt: TGTGCCAGCAGTGGGGAGTGGGGGGGGAACTACGAGCAGTACTTC; CDR3aa: CASSGEWGGNYEQYF
d_gene: NA; j_gene: TRBJ1-2; abundance: NA; v_gene: TRBV2; CDR3nt: TGTGCCAGCAGTGACGGCAGGGTGCCGGATGGCTACACCTTC; CDR3aa: CASSDGRVPDGYTF
d_gene: NA; j_gene: TRBJ1-2; abundance: few; v_gene: TRBV4-3; CDR3nt: TGCGCCAGCAGCCAAGTGGGGGGAAGTGGCTACACCTTC; CDR3aa: CASSQVGGSGYTF
d_gene: TRBD1; j_gene: TRBJ1-2; abundance: NA; v_gene: TRBV4-3; CDR3nt: TGCGCCAGCAGCCAAGGGACAGGGGGCTATGGCTACACCTTC; CDR3aa: CASSQGTGGYGYTF